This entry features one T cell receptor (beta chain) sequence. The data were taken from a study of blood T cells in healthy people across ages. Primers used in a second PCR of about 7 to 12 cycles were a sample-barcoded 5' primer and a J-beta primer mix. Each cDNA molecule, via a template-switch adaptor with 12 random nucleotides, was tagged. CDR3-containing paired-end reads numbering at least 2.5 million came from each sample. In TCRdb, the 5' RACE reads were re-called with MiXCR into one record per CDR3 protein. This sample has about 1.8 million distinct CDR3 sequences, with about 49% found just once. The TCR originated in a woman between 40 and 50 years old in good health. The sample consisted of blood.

The CDR3 loop reads CASNVREVIPEAFF. The DNA of the CDR3 is TGTGCCAGCAATGTAAGGGAGGTAATACCTGAAGCTTTCTTT. The chain is built from TRBV28 and TRBJ1-1; D ambiguous. V was pared by 7 bases and J by 6 bases, with 18 bases between. Per germline, CDR1 MDHEN and CDR2 SYDVKM. CDR3 length: 14 residues. The full variable domain, in which reference TRBV28 and TRBJ1-1 provide the parts outside the CDR3, is DVKVTQSSRYLVKRTGEKVFLECVQDMDHENMFWYRQDPGLGLRLIYFSYDVKMKEKGDIPEGYSVSREKKERFSLILESASTNQTSMYLCASNVREVIPEAFFGQGTRLTVV.